The present TCR beta chain was sequenced within a study of beta chain features in type 1 diabetes. Points from the study as a whole: Type 1 diabetes patients had TCRB CDR3s that were shorter (moderately but significantly so) in all four CD4+ subsets. Across patients, naive, central memory and Treg TCRB repertoires exhibited apparently greater similarity than was observed across healthy donors.

Regarding this clone: The antigen is unknown.

The V and J ends lost 1 base and 4 bases respectively, with 11 bases between them. The CDR3 is made up of 14 amino acids. CDR1 and CDR2 (germline): SGHDT, YYEEEE. Each donor gave one heparinised blood draw averaging around 120 mL. Cells sorted by CD45RO/CCR7/CD25/CD127/CD95/CD27 comprised CD4+ naive, central memory, regulatory and stem cell-like memory cells. Isolated RNA was reverse transcribed in full, so expressed TCRB transcripts were sequenced. Clones were sequenced by immunoSEQ multiplex PCR, and TCRdb holds only the in-frame ones, with some missing. The sample includes hundreds of thousands of clones, approximately 15% of them seen just once.

The rearrangement joins TRBV5-6 to TRBJ1-1; D not certain. This sequence originates from a man aged 18 to 35 with type 1 diabetes. Source material: naive CD4+ T cells from blood. CDR3 coding DNA: TGTGCCAGCAGCTTGTTGGGCTCTGTCACTGAAGCTTTCTTT. Its translation: CASSLLGSVTEAFF.